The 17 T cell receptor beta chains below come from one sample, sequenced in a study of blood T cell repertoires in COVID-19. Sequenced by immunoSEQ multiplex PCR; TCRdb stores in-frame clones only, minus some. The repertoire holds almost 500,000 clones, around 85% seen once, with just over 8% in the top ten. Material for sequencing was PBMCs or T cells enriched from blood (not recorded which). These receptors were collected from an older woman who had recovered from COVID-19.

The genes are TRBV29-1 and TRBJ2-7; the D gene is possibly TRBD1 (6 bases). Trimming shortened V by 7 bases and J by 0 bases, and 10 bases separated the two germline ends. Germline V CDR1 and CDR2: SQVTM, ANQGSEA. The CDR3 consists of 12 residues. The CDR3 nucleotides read TGCAGCGGCGGACAGAACTCCTACGAGCAGTACTTC. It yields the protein CSGGQNSYEQYF.

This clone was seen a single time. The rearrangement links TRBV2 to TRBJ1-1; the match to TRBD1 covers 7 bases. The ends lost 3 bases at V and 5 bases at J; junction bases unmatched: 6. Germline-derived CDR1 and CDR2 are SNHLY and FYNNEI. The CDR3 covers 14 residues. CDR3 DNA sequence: TGTGCCAGCAGTGACTCAGGGGGAAGGACTGAAGCTTTCTTT. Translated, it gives CASSDSGGRTEAFF.

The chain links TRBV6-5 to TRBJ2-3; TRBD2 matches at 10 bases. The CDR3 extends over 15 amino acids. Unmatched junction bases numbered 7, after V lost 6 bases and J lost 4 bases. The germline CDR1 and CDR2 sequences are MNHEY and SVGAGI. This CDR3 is CASSKRGGWADTQYF. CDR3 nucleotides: TGTGCCAGCAGCAAGCGGGGGGGGTGGGCAGATACGCAGTATTTT.

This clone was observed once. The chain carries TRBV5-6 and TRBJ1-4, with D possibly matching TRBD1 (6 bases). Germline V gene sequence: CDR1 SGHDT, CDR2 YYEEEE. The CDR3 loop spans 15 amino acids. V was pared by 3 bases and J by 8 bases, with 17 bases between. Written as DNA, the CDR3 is TGTGCCAGCAGCTCGGCCGGGGGGCGCAGAGAAAAACTGTTTTTT. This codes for CASSSAGGRREKLFF.

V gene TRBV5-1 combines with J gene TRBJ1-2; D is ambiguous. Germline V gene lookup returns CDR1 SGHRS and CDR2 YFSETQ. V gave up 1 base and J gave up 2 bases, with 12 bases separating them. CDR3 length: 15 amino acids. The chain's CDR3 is CASSLSSGNNYGYTF. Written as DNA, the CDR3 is TGCGCCAGCAGCTTGTCAAGCGGGAACAACTATGGCTACACCTTC.

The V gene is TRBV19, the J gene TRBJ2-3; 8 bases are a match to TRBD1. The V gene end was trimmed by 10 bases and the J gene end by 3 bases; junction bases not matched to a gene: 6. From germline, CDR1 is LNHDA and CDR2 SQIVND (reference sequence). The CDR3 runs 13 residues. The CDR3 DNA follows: TGTGCCACCTTGGACAGGGAAACAGATACGCAGTATTTT. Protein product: CATLDRETDTQYF.

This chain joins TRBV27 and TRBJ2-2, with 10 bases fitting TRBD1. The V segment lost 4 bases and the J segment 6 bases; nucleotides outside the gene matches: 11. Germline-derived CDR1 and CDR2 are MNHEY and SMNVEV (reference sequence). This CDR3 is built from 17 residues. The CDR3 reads CASSSPRGQGSPGELFF. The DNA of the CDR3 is TGTGCCAGCAGTTCCCCCCGGGGACAGGGGAGCCCCGGGGAGCTGTTTTTT.

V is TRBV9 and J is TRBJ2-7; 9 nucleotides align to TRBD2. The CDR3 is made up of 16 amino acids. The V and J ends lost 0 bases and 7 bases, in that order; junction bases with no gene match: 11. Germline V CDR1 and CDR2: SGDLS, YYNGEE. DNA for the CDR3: TGTGCCAGCAGCGTAGGCGATAGCGGGGGCCTGGGGGAGCAGTACTTC. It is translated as CASSVGDSGGLGEQYF.

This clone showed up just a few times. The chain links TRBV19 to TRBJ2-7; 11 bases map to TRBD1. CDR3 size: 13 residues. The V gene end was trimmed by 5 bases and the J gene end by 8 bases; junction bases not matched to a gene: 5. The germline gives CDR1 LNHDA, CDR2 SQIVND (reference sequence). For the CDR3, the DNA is TGTGCCAGTAGTTTTGGACAGGGGGCCAAGCAGTACTTC. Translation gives CASSFGQGAKQYF. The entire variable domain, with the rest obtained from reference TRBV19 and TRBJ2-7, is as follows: DGGITQSPKYLFRKEGQNVTLSCEQNLNHDAMYWYRQDPGQGLRLIYYSQIVNDFQKGDIAEGYSVSREKKESFPLTVTSAQKNPTAFYLCASSFGQGAKQYFGPGTRLTVT.

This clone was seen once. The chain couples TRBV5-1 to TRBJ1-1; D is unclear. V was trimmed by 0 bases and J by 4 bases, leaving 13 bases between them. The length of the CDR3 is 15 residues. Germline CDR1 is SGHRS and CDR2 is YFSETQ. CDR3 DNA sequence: TGCGCCAGCAGCTTGGGGTCTACGGGAGTCACTGAAGCTTTCTTT. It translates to CASSLGSTGVTEAFF.

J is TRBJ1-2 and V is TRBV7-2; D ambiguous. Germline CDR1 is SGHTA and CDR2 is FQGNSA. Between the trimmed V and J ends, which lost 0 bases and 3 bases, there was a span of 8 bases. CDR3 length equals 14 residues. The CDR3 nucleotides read TGTGCCAGCAGCTTAGCGGCCAGCGACTATGGCTACACCTTC. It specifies CASSLAASDYGYTF.

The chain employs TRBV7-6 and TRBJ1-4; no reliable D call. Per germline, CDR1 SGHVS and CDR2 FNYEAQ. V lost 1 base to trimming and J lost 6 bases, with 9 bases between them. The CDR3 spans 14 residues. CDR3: CASSLDSGYEKLFF. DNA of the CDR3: TGTGCCAGCAGCTTAGATTCCGGGTATGAAAAACTGTTTTTT. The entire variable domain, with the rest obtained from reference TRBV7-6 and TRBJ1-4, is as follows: GAGVSQSPRYKVTKRGQDVALRCDPISGHVSLYWYRQALGQGPEFLTYFNYEAQQDKSGLPNDRFSAERPEGSISTLTIQRTEQRDSAMYRCASSLDSGYEKLFFGSGTQLSVL.

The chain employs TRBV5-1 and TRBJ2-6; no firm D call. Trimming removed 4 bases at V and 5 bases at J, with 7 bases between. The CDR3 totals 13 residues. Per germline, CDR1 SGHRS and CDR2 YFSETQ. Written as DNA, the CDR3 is TGCGCCAGCAGCCCTCTACGGGCCAACGTCCTGACTTTC. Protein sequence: CASSPLRANVLTF.

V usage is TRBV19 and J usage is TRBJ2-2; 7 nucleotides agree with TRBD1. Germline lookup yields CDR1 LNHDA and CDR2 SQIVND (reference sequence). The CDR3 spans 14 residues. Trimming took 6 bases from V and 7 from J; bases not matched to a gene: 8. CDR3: CASRETGSDGELFF. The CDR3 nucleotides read TGTGCCAGTAGGGAGACAGGGTCGGACGGGGAGCTGTTTTTT.

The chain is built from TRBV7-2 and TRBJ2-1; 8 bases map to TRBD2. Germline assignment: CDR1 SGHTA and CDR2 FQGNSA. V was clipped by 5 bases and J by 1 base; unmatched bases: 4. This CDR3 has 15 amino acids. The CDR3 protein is CASSPGRVSYNEQFF. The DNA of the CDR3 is TGTGCCAGCAGCCCCGGGAGGGTTTCCTACAATGAGCAGTTCTTC. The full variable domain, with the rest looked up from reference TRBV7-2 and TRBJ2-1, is GAGVSQSPSNKVTEKGKDVELRCDPISGHTALYWYRQSLGQGLEFLIYFQGNSAPDKSGLPSDRFSAERTGGSVSTLTIQRTQQEDSAVYLCASSPGRVSYNEQFFGPGTRLTVL.

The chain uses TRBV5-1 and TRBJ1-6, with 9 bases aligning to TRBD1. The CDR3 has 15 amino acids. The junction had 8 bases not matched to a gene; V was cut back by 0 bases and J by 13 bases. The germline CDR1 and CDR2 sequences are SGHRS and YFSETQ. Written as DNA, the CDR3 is TGCGCCAGCAGCTTGGGAGCGACAGGGGGGTCGCCCCTCCACTTT. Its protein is CASSLGATGGSPLHF.

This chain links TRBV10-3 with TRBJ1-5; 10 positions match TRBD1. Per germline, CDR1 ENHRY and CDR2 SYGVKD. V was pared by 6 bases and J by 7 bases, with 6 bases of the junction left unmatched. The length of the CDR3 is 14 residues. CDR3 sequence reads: CAISPDRGLQPQHF. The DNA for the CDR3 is TGTGCCATCAGCCCTGACAGGGGGCTCCAGCCCCAGCATTTT.